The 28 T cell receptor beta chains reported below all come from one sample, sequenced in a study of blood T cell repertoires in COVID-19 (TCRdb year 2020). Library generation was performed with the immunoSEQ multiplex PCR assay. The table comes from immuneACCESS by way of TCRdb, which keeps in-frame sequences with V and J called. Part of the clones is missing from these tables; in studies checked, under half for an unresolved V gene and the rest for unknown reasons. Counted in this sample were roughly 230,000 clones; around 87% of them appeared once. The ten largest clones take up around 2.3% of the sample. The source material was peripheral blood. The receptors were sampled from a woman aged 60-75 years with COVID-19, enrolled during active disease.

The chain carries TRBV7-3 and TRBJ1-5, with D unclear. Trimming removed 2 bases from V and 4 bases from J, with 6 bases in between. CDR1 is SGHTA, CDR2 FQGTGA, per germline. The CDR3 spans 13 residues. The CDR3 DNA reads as TGTGCCAGCAGCTTAGATGAGAATCAGCCCCAGCATTTT. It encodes CASSLDENQPQHF.

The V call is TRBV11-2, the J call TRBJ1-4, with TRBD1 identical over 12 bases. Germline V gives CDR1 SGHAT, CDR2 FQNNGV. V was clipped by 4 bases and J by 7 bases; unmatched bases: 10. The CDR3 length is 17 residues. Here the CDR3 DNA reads TGTGCCAGCAGCTCGCGGGACAGGGGGCCTTTAGGTGAAAAACTGTTTTTT. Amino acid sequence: CASSSRDRGPLGEKLFF. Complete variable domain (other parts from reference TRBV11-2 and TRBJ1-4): EAGVAQSPRYKIIEKRQSVAFWCNPISGHATLYWYQQILGQGPKLLIQFQNNGVVDDSQLPKDRFSAERLKGVDSTLKIQPAKLEDSAVYLCASSSRDRGPLGEKLFFGSGTQLSVL.

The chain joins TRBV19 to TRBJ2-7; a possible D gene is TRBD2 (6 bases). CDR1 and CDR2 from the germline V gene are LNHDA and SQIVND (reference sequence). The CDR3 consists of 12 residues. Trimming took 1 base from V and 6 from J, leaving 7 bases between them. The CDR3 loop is CASSIVRGEQYF. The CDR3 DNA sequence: TGTGCCAGTAGTATAGTGCGGGGCGAGCAGTACTTC.

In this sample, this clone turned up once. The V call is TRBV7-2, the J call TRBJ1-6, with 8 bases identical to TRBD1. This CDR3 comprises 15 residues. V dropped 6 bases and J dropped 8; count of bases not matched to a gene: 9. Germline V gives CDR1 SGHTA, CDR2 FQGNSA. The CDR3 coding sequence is TGTGCCAGCAGGCTGGCGGGACAGGTGGATTCACCCCTCCACTTT. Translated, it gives CASRLAGQVDSPLHF.

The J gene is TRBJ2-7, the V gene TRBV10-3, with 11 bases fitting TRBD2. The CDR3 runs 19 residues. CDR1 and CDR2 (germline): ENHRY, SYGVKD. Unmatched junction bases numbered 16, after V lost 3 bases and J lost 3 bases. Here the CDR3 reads CAISEASVPSGGFGYEQYF. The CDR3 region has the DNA TGTGCCATCAGTGAAGCAAGTGTGCCTAGCGGGGGGTTCGGCTACGAGCAGTACTTC.

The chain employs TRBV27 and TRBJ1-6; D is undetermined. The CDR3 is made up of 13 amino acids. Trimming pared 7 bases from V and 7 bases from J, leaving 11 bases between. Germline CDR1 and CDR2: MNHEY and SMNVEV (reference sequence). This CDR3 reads CASTFGPNSPLHF. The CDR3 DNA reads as TGTGCCAGCACCTTTGGGCCGAATTCACCCCTCCACTTT.

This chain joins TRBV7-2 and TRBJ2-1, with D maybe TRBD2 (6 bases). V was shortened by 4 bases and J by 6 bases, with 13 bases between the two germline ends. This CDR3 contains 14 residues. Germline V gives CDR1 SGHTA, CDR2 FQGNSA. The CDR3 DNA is TGTGCCAGCAGCTCCTTGGCGGGGCCCAATGAGCAGTTCTTC. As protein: CASSSLAGPNEQFF.

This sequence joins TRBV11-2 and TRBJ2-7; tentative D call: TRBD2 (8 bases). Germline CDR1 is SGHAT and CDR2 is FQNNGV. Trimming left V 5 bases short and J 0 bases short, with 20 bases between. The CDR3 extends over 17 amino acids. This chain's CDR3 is CASSAVAGQKSSYEQYF. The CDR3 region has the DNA TGTGCCAGCAGCGCGGTAGCGGGACAGAAAAGCTCCTACGAGCAGTACTTC. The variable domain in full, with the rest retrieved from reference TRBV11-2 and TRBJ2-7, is EAGVAQSPRYKIIEKRQSVAFWCNPISGHATLYWYQQILGQGPKLLIQFQNNGVVDDSQLPKDRFSAERLKGVDSTLKIQPAKLEDSAVYLCASSAVAGQKSSYEQYFGPGTRLTVT.

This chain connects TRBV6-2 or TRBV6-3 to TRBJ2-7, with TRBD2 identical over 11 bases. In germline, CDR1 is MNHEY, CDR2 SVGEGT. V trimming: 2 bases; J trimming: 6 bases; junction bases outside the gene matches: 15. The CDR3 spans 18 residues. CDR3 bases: TGTGCCAGCAGTTACGGAAGACTAGCGGGGTTGGAGAGCGTCGAGCAGTACTTC. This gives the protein CASSYGRLAGLESVEQYF.

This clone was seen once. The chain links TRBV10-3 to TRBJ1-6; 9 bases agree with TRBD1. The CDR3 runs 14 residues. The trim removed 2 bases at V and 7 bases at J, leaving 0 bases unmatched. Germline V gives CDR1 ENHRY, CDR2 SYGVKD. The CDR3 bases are TGTGCCATCAGTGAGGGGACAGGGAATTCACCCCTCCACTTT. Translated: CAISEGTGNSPLHF.

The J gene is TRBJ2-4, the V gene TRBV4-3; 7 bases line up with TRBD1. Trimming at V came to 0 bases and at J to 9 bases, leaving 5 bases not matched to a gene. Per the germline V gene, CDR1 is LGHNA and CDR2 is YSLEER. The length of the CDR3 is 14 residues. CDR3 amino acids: CASSQDTGAAIQYF. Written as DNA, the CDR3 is TGCGCCAGCAGCCAAGATACAGGGGCGGCCATTCAGTACTTC.

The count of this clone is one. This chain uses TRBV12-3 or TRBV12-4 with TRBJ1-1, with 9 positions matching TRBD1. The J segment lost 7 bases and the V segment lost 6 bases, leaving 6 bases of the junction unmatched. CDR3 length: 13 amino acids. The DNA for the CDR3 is TGTGCCAGCAGCACGACAGGGGGGCTTGAAGCTTTCTTT. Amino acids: CASSTTGGLEAFF.

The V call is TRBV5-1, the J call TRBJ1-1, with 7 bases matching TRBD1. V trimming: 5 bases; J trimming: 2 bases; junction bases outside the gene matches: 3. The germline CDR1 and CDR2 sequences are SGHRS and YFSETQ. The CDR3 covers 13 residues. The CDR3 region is CASSEGANTEAFF. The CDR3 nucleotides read TGCGCCAGCAGTGAGGGGGCTAACACTGAAGCTTTCTTT. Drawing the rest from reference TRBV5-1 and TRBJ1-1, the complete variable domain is KAGVTQTPRYLIKTRGQQVTLSCSPISGHRSVSWYQQTPGQGLQFLFEYFSETQRNKGNFPGRFSGRQFSNSRSEMNVSTLELGDSALYLCASSEGANTEAFFGQGTRLTVV.

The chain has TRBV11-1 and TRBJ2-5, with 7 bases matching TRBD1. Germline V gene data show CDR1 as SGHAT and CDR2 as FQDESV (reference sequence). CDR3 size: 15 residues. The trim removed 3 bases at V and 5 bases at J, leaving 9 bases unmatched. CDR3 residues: CASSFGTDPGETQYF. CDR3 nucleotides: TGTGCCAGCAGCTTCGGGACAGACCCAGGGGAGACCCAGTACTTC.

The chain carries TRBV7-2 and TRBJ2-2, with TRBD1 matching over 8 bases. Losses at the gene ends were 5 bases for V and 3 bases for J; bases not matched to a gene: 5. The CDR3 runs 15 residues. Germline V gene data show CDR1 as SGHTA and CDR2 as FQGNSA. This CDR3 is CASSLGQGDTGELFF. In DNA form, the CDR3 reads TGTGCCAGCAGCCTAGGACAGGGCGACACCGGGGAGCTGTTTTTT.

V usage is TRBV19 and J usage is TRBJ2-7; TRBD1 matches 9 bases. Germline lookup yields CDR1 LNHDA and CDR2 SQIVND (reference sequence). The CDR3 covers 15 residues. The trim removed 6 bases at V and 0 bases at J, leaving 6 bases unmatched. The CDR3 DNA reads TGTGCCAGTAGCACTGGGACAGGGCTCTCCTACGAGCAGTACTTC. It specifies CASSTGTGLSYEQYF.

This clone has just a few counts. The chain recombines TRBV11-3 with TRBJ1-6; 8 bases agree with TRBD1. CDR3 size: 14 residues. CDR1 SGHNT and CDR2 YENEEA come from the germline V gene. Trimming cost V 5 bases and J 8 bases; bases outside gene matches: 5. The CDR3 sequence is CASSGQGEHSPLHF. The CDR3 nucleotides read TGTGCCAGCAGCGGACAGGGCGAACATTCACCCCTCCACTTT.

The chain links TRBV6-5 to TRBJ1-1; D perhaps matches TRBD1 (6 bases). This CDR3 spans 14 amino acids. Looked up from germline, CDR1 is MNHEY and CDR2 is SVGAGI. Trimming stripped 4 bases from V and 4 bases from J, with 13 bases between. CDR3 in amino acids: CASSFRGFSTEAFF. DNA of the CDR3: TGTGCCAGCAGTTTCAGGGGTTTTAGCACTGAAGCTTTCTTT.

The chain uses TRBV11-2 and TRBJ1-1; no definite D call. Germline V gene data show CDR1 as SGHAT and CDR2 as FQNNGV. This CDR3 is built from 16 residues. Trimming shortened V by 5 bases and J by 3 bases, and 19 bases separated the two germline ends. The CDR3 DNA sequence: TGTGCCAGCAGCCCAAGCCGTCGGGAATTTTACACTGAAGCTTTCTTT. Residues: CASSPSRREFYTEAFF.

The CDR3 bases are TGTGCCAGTAGTGTGACAGGGGTTACCGGGGAGCTGTTTTTT. Protein product: CASSVTGVTGELFF. The V gene is TRBV19, the J gene TRBJ2-2, with 8 bases that match TRBD1. The germline V gene encodes CDR1 LNHDA and CDR2 SQIVND (reference sequence). The V segment lost 5 bases and the J segment 5 bases; nucleotides outside the gene matches: 4. The CDR3 spans 14 residues.

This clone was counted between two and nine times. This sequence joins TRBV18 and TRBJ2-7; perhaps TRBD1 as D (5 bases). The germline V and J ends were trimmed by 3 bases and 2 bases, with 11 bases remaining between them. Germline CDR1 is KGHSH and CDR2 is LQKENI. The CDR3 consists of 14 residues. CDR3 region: CASSPSGLTYEQYF. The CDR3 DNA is TGTGCCAGCTCACCCTCAGGGTTGACCTACGAGCAGTACTTC.

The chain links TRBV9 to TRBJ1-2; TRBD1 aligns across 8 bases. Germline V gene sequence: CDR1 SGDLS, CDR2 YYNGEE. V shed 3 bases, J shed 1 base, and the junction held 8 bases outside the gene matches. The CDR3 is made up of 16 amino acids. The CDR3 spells CASSERDRLYNYGYTF. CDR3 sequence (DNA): TGTGCCAGCAGCGAGAGGGACAGGCTGTATAACTATGGCTACACCTTC. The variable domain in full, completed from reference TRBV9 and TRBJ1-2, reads DSGVTQTPKHLITATGQRVTLRCSPRSGDLSVYWYQQSLDQGLQFLIQYYNGEERAKGNILERFSAQQFPDLHSELNLSSLELGDSALYFCASSERDRLYNYGYTFGSGTRLTVV.

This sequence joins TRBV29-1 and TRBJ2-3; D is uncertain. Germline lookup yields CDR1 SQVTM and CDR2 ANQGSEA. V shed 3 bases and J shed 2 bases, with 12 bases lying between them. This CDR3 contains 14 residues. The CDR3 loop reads CSVELEQITDTQYF. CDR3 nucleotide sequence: TGCAGCGTTGAGCTGGAACAGATCACAGATACGCAGTATTTT.

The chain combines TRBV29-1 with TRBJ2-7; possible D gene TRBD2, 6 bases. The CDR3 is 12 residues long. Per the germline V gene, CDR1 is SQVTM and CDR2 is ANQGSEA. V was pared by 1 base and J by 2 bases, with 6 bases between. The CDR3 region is CSVEAGAYEQYF. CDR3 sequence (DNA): TGCAGCGTTGAAGCGGGGGCCTACGAGCAGTACTTC.

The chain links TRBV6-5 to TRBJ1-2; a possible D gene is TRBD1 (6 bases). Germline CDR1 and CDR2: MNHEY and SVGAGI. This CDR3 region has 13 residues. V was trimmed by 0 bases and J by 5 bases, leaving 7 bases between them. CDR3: CASSYSTGYGYTF. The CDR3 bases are TGTGCCAGCAGTTACTCGACAGGTTATGGCTACACCTTC.

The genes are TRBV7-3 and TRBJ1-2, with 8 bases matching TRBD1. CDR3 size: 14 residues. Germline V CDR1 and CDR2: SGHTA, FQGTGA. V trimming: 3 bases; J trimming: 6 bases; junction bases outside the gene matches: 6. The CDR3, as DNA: TGTGCCAGCAGCTTCGGGACAGGTCTTGATGGCTACACCTTC. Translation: CASSFGTGLDGYTF.

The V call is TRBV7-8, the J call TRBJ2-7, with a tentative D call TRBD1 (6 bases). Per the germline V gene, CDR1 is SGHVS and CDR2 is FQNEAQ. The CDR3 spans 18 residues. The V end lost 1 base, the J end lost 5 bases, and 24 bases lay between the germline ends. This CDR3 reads CASSLGWSTGSAIHEQYF. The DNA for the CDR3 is TGTGCCAGCAGCTTAGGGTGGTCGACAGGTTCGGCGATCCACGAGCAGTACTTC.

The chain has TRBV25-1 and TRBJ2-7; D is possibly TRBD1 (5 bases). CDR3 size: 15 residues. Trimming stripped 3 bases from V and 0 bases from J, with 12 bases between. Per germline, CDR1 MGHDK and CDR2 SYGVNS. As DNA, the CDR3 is TGTGCCAGCAGTGAGGGCAGGGCGCTCTCCTACGAGCAGTACTTC. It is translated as CASSEGRALSYEQYF.